This T cell receptor beta chain is from a study of cytomegalovirus exposure and HLA in healthy donors. 13 Jbeta primers and 60 Vbeta primers were used for the PCR. Source study methods: An analysis that came later counted approximately 76 million unique TCR beta chains, about 10 million shared. Repertoires were generated with immunoSEQ multiplex PCR, while TCRdb's copy carries only in-frame clones and drops some. V, J and clone size are taken as reported in that table, and D and trimming were inferred from the DNA itself. The table has 120,000 or so clones, more than 60% seen once. CDR3 size: 14 residues. Trimming left V 0 bases short and J 1 base short, with 6 bases between. CDR1 is SGHTA, CDR2 FQGNSA, per germline. This clone was counted between two and nine times.

This chain uses TRBV7-2 with TRBJ1-2; D is uncertain. This TCR derives from a woman in her forties or fifties in good health and CMV-seropositive. Sequencing input: PBMCs. The CDR3 DNA follows: TGTGCCAGCAGCTTAGCCCCGGGTAACTATGGCTACACCTTC. It yields the protein CASSLAPGNYGYTF.